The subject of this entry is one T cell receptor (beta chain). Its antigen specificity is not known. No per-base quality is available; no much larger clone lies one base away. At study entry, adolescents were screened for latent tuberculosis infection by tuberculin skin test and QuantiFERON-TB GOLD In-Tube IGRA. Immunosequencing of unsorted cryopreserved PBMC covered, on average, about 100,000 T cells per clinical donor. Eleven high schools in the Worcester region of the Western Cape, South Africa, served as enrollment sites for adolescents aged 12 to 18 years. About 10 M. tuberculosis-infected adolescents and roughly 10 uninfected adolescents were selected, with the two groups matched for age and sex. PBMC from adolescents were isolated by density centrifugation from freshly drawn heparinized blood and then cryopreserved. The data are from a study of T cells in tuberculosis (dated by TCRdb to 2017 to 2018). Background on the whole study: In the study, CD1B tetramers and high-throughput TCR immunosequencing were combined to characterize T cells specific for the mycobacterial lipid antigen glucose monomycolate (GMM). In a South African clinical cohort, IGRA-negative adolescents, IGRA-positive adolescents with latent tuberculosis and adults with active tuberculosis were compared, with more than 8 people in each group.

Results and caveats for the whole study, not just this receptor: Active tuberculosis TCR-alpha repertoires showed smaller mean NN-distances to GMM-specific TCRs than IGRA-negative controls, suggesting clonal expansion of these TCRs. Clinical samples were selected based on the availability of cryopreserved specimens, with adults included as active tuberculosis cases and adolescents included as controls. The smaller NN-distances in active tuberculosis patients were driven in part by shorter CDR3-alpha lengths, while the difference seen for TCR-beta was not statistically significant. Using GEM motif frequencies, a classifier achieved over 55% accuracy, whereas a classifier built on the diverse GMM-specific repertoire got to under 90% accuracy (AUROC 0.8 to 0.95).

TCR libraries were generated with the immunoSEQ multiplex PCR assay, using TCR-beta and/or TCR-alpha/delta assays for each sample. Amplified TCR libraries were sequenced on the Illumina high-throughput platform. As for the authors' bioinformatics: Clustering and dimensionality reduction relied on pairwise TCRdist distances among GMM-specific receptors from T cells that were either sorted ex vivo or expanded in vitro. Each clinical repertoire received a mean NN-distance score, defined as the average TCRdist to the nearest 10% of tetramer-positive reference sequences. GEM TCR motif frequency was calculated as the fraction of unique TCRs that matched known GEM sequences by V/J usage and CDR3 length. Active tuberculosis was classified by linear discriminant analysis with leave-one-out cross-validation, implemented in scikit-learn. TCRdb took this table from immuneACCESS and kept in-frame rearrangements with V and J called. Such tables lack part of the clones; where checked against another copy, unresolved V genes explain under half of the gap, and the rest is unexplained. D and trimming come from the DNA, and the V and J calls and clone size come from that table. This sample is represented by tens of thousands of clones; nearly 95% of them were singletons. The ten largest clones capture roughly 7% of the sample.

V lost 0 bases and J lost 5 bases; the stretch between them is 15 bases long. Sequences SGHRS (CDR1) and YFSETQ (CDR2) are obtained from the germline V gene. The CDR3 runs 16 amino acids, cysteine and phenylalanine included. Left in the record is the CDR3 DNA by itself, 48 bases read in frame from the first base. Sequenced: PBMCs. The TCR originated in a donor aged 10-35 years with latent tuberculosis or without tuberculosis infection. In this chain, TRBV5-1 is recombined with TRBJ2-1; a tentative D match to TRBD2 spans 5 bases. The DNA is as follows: TGCGCCAGCAGCTTGGGCCCCCAGGCGGGCAACAATGAGCAGTTCTTC. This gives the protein CASSLGPQAGNNEQFF.